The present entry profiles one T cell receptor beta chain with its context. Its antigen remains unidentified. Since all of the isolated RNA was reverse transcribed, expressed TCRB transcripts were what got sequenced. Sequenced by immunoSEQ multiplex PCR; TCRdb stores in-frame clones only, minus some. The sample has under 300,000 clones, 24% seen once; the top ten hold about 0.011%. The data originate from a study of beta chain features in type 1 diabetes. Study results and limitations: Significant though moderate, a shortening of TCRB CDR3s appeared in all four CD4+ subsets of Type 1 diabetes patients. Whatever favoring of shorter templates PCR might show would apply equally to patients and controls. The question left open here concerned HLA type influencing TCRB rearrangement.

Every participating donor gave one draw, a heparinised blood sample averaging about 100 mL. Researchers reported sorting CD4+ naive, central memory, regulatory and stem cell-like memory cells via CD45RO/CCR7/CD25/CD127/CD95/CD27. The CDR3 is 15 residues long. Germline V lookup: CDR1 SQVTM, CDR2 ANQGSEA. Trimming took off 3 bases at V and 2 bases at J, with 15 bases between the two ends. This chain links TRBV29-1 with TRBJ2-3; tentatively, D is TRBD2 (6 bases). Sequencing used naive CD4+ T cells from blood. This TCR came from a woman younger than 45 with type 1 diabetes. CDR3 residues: CSVDSRDSNTDTQYF. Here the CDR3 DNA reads TGCAGCGTTGATTCCCGGGACTCCAACACAGATACGCAGTATTTT.